Listed below are T cell receptor beta chains from one sample, sequenced in a study of OX40 agonist ivuxolimab in advanced cancers. Sequencing was performed with immunoSEQ multiplex PCR; in TCRdb, only in-frame clones are kept and a portion is missing. Here the sample spans tens of thousands of clones, roughly 90% being singletons. Source: CD4+ or CD8+ T cells sorted from blood, taken in a trial of the OX40 agonist ivuxolimab. The receptor source for this set is an adult with an advanced solid tumor such as melanoma, head and neck, liver or kidney cancer. The CDR3 runs from the conserved cysteine through the conserved F or W. D genes are given only for firm matches. Size values are once, few and many counts, or a class for expanded clones, and some rows have none.

>TRBJ2-7|NA|NA|TRBV2
CASSGSGSEQYF
TGTGCCAGCAGTGGAAGCGGCTCCGAGCAGTACTTC
>TRBJ2-1|NA|TRBD2|TRBV5-6
CASSLGGSGEQFF
TGTGCCAGCAGCTTGGGCGGGAGCGGTGAGCAGTTCTTC
>TRBJ2-1|NA|TRBD1|TRBV5-1
CASTLRDSYNEQFF
TGCGCCAGCACCCTCCGGGACAGTTACAATGAGCAGTTCTTC
>TRBJ2-7|NA|TRBD1|TRBV6-1
CASSGQGSSHYEQYF
TGTGCCAGCAGTGGACAGGGGTCCAGTCACTACGAGCAGTACTTC
>TRBJ2-3|NA|TRBD2|TRBV4-2
CASSPQGPKLAGGSTDTQYF
TGTGCCAGCAGCCCTCAAGGCCCAAAACTAGCGGGGGGTTCCACAGATACGCAGTATTTT
>TRBJ2-1|NA|TRBD2|TRBV27
CASRRREAGGEQFF
TGTGCCAGCAGGCGCCGGGAAGCGGGAGGTGAGCAGTTCTTC
>TRBJ1-3|NA|NA|TRBV29-1
CSGGTSGNTIYF
TGCAGCGGGGGGACATCTGGAAACACCATATATTTT
>TRBJ2-5|NA|NA|TRBV5-1
CASSDSQETQYF
TGCGCCAGCAGCGACAGCCAAGAGACCCAGTACTTC
>TRBJ2-1|NA|NA|TRBV5-1
CASSSTGINNEQFF
TGCGCCAGCAGCTCGACGGGGATCAACAATGAGCAGTTCTTC
>TRBJ2-7|NA|NA|TRBV4-2
CASSQDVTVSYEQYF
TGTGCCAGCAGCCAAGACGTGACGGTTTCCTACGAGCAGTACTTC
>TRBJ2-5|NA|TRBD1|TRBV10-1
CASSQGQGETQETQYF
TGCGCCAGCAGCCAAGGACAGGGGGAAACTCAGGAGACCCAGTACTTC
>TRBJ1-2|NA|NA|TRBV30
CAWSVLKTSSGYTF
TGTGCCTGGAGTGTACTGAAGACGTCAAGCGGCTACACCTTC
>TRBJ2-3|NA|NA|TRBV19
CASSTGGSPSTDTQYF
TGTGCCAGTAGTACCGGCGGCAGCCCTAGCACAGATACGCAGTATTTT
>TRBJ1-4|NA|NA|TRBV25-1
CASSDPRQADKLFF
TGTGCCAGCAGTGACCCCCGACAGGCCGACAAACTGTTTTTT
>TRBJ2-7|NA|NA|TRBV27
CASSPTGDWTYEQYF
TGTGCCAGCAGTCCAACCGGGGATTGGACCTACGAGCAGTACTTC
>TRBJ1-3|NA|TRBD1|TRBV7-6
CASSLGQGISGNTIYF
TGTGCCAGCAGCTTGGGACAGGGGATATCTGGAAACACCATATATTTT
>TRBJ2-2|NA|NA|TRBV25-1
CASSEVGRSSGELFF
TGTGCCAGCAGTGAAGTCGGCAGGTCCTCAGGGGAGCTGTTTTTT
>TRBJ2-3|NA|TRBD2|TRBV9
CASSPSGEGGTDTQYF
TGTGCCAGCAGCCCCTCCGGGGAGGGCGGCACAGATACGCAGTATTTT
>TRBJ1-1|NA|TRBD1|TRBV5-5
CASSLGSGQGPTEAFF
TGTGCCAGCAGCTTGGGTTCGGGACAGGGGCCCACTGAAGCTTTCTTT
>TRBJ2-1|NA|NA|TRBV2
CASRQGVSVHEQFF
TGTGCCAGCAGGCAGGGTGTTTCGGTCCATGAGCAGTTCTTC
>TRBJ1-1|NA|NA|TRBV5-1
CASSLVGEDGEAFF
TGCGCCAGCAGCTTGGTAGGGGAGGATGGTGAAGCTTTCTTT
>TRBJ1-3|once|TRBD1|TRBV9
CASSANPTGPGNTIYF
TGTGCCAGCAGCGCCAACCCGACAGGGCCTGGAAACACCATATATTTT
>TRBJ1-2|NA|NA|TRBV9
CASSVAPGGTHGYTF
TGTGCCAGCAGCGTAGCCCCGGGGGGGACGCATGGCTACACCTTC
>TRBJ2-1|once|NA|TRBV4-3
CASSQVGYGDYNEQFF
TGCGCCAGCAGCCAAGTTGGTTATGGGGACTACAATGAGCAGTTCTTC
>TRBJ2-7|NA|NA|TRBV19
CASSNPGSSYEQYF
TGTGCCAGTAGTAACCCAGGGAGCTCCTACGAGCAGTACTTC
>TRBJ2-7|NA|TRBD2|TRBV5-4
CASSPGLAGGEQYF
TGTGCCAGCAGCCCGGGACTAGCGGGAGGCGAGCAGTACTTC
>TRBJ1-1|NA|NA|TRBV30
CGSGRGNTEAFF
TGTGGCTCTGGACGGGGCAACACTGAAGCTTTCTTT
>TRBJ2-6|NA|TRBD2|TRBV9
CASSVSGAGANVLTF
TGTGCCAGCAGCGTCAGCGGGGCTGGGGCCAACGTCCTGACTTTC
>TRBJ1-1|NA|NA|TRBV5-8
CASSLWERNTEAFF
TGTGCCAGCAGCTTGTGGGAGAGGAACACTGAAGCTTTCTTT
>TRBJ1-6|NA|TRBD1|TRBV25-1
CASTEGRGQLNSPLHF
TGTGCCAGCACCGAGGGGAGGGGGCAGCTTAATTCACCCCTCCACTTT
>TRBJ2-3|NA|TRBD2|TRBV7-2
CASSRTPGLAGGADTQYF
TGTGCCAGCAGCCGAACACCGGGACTAGCGGGAGGTGCGGATACGCAGTATTTT
>TRBJ2-1|NA|TRBD2|TRBV6-1
CASTKAASGSNEQFF
TGTGCCAGCACGAAAGCAGCTAGCGGGAGCAATGAGCAGTTCTTC
>TRBJ2-1|NA|TRBD2|TRBV29-1
CSVLAGVRLRNEQFF
TGCAGCGTTCTAGCGGGAGTTAGGCTACGCAATGAGCAGTTCTTC
>TRBJ1-3|once|NA|TRBV4-1
CASSQDPQGPGNTIYF
TGCGCCAGCAGCCAAGATCCGCAGGGGCCAGGAAACACCATATATTTT
>TRBJ2-3|NA|TRBD2|TRBV30
CAWGPAGGGFGTQYF
TGTGCCTGGGGCCCGGCGGGAGGTGGGTTTGGGACGCAGTATTTT
>TRBJ1-1|NA|TRBD1|TRBV27
CASTQGASWMNTEAFF
TGTGCCAGTACTCAGGGGGCGAGTTGGATGAACACTGAAGCTTTCTTT
>TRBJ2-3|NA|TRBD2|TRBV5-1
CASSFSGRDTDTQYF
TGCGCCAGCAGCTTTAGCGGGAGAGACACAGATACGCAGTATTTT
>TRBJ1-3|NA|NA|TRBV5-5
CASSTPDTIYF
TGTGCCAGCAGCACCCCTGACACCATATATTTT
>TRBJ2-5|NA|TRBD1|TRBV5-4
CASTRDRAQETQYF
TGTGCCAGCACCCGGGACAGGGCACAAGAGACCCAGTACTTC
>TRBJ2-7|NA|NA|TRBV6-5
CASRSQGPGYEQYF
TGTGCCAGCAGAAGTCAGGGGCCAGGTTACGAGCAGTACTTC
>TRBJ1-2|NA|TRBD1|TRBV5-4
CASSLRDRGIGGYTF
TGTGCCAGCAGCCTTAGGGACAGGGGTATCGGTGGCTACACCTTC
>TRBJ2-2|NA|NA|TRBV19
CASSIREPTGELFF
TGTGCCAGTAGTATTCGGGAACCAACCGGGGAGCTGTTTTTT
>TRBJ2-3|NA|NA|TRBV11-2
CASSLSLRGSRTSTDTQYF
TGTGCCAGCAGCTTAAGTCTTAGAGGGAGCCGAACTAGCACAGATACGCAGTATTTT
>TRBJ1-5|NA|TRBD1|TRBV27
CASGQGWNQPQHF
TGTGCCAGTGGACAGGGGTGGAATCAGCCCCAGCATTTT
>TRBJ2-5|NA|TRBD1|TRBV5-1
CASKAGQGKQETQYF
TGCGCCAGCAAAGCAGGACAGGGGAAACAAGAGACCCAGTACTTC
>TRBJ1-1|NA|TRBD1|TRBV5-1
CASSSQGVSEAFF
TGCGCCAGCAGCTCGCAGGGGGTATCGGAAGCTTTCTTT
>TRBJ2-2|NA|NA|TRBV7-8
CASSLSTGELFF
TGTGCCAGCAGCCTCAGCACCGGGGAGCTGTTTTTT
>TRBJ2-7|NA|TRBD1|TRBV5-1
CASSRTGTGSLEQYF
TGCGCCAGCAGCCGCACCGGGACAGGGTCTCTCGAGCAGTACTTC
>TRBJ1-1|NA|NA|TRBV9
CASSVAREAFF
TGTGCCAGCAGCGTAGCCCGTGAAGCTTTCTTT
>TRBJ2-7|NA|NA|TRBV5-1
CASSLYQAYSYEQYF
TGCGCCAGCAGCTTGTACCAGGCGTACTCCTACGAGCAGTACTTC